These 21 T cell receptor beta chains were all obtained from the same sample, sequenced in a study of OX40 agonist ivuxolimab in advanced cancers. Repertoires were generated with immunoSEQ multiplex PCR, while TCRdb's copy carries only in-frame clones and drops some. This sample carries fewer than 75,000 clones, roughly 91% of them seen once, and the ten largest clones take over 0.65%. The material sequenced was CD4+ or CD8+ T cells sorted from blood, taken in a trial of the OX40 agonist ivuxolimab. These receptors came from an adult with an advanced solid tumor such as melanoma, head and neck, liver or kidney cancer.

J is TRBJ2-5 and V is TRBV29-1; perhaps D is TRBD1 or TRBD2 (5 bases each). V lost 6 bases and J 4 bases, leaving 18 bases between the germline ends. The length of the CDR3 is 14 residues. Germline-derived CDR1 and CDR2 are SQVTM and ANQGSEA. The CDR3 DNA reads as TGCAGCGTGGGGGTCATAGGTAAAGGAGAGACCCAGTACTTC. Amino acids: CSVGVIGKGETQYF.

The sample holds one count of this clone. The J gene is TRBJ2-5, the V gene TRBV7-3, with 7 bases fitting TRBD1. The junction had 4 bases not matched to a gene; V was cut back by 5 bases and J by 4 bases. Germline V gene sequence: CDR1 SGHTA, CDR2 FQGTGA. The CDR3 spans 13 residues. For the CDR3, the DNA is TGTGCCAGCAGCGTAAACAGGGGAGAGACCCAGTACTTC. Protein sequence: CASSVNRGETQYF. Complete variable domain (other parts from reference TRBV7-3 and TRBJ2-5): GAGVSQTPSNKVTEKGKYVELRCDPISGHTALYWYRQSLGQGPEFLIYFQGTGAADDSGLPNDRFFAVRPEGSVSTLKIQRTERGDSAVYLCASSVNRGETQYFGPGTRLLVL.

This clone was detected only once. The chain combines TRBV29-1 with TRBJ2-1; TRBD2 agrees at 7 bases. J lost 9 bases, V lost 6 bases, and 11 bases had no gene match. The CDR3 runs 13 residues. CDR1 and CDR2 from the germline V gene are SQVTM and ANQGSEA. The CDR3 loop is CSVPGRAGSEQFF. The CDR3 DNA reads TGCAGCGTCCCAGGGAGGGCGGGGAGTGAGCAGTTCTTC.

The V and J genes are TRBV9 and TRBJ2-3; 11 bases map to TRBD2. The ends lost 1 base at V and 1 base at J; junction bases unmatched: 5. The CDR3 length is 17 residues. CDR1 and CDR2 (germline): SGDLS, YYNGEE. The CDR3 DNA follows: TGTGCCAGCAGCGTAACTAGCGGGAGTGTGGGCACAGATACGCAGTATTTT. Protein product: CASSVTSGSVGTDTQYF.

J is TRBJ2-3 and V is TRBV4-2; 8 nucleotides line up with TRBD2. This CDR3 region has 17 residues. Germline values: CDR1 LGHNA, CDR2 YNFKEQ. The junction had 16 bases not matched to a gene; V was cut back by 5 bases and J by 6 bases. The chain's CDR3 is CASSLPRTSPMVDTQYF. CDR3 sequence (DNA): TGTGCCAGCAGCTTACCCCGGACTAGCCCGATGGTGGATACGCAGTATTTT.

This clone was detected only once. The chain is built from TRBV5-8 and TRBJ2-3; no clear D gene. The germline V and J ends were trimmed by 3 bases and 2 bases, with 10 bases remaining between them. Per germline, CDR1 SGHTS and CDR2 YDEGEE. This CDR3 region has 14 residues. The CDR3 sequence is CASSSPGYTDTQYF. CDR3 bases: TGTGCCAGCAGCTCCCCAGGTTACACAGATACGCAGTATTTT.

The chain has TRBV7-2 and TRBJ1-6, with D uncertain. The length of the CDR3 is 16 residues. Germline V gene lookup returns CDR1 SGHTA and CDR2 FQGNSA. V lost 5 bases, J lost 6 bases, and 17 bases lay in between. The CDR3 sequence: CASSPRAGGLNSPLHF. In DNA form, the CDR3 reads TGTGCCAGCAGCCCACGGGCAGGCGGGCTTAATTCACCCCTCCACTTT.

The chain carries TRBV6-1 and TRBJ1-5, with TRBD1 as a possible D gene (5 bases). CDR1 is MNHNS, CDR2 SASEGT, per germline. This CDR3 is built from 15 residues. The ends were cut back, 1 base at V and 4 bases at J, with 11 bases in the middle. DNA of the CDR3: TGTGCCAGCAGTGAAGGGACACTCCTAAATCAGCCCCAGCATTTT. This encodes CASSEGTLLNQPQHF.

The chain couples TRBV2 to TRBJ2-3, with a tentative D call TRBD2 (7 bases). The CDR3 runs 14 residues. V lost 6 bases to trimming and J lost 1 base, with 11 bases between them. CDR1 SNHLY and CDR2 FYNNEI come from the germline V gene. This CDR3 is CASRKGGGTDTQYF. CDR3 coding DNA: TGTGCCAGCAGGAAGGGGGGGGGCACAGATACGCAGTATTTT. Filled out from reference TRBV2 and TRBJ2-3, the complete variable domain reads EPEVTQTPSHQVTQMGQEVILRCVPISNHLYFYWYRQILGQKVEFLVSFYNNEISEKSEIFDDQFSVERPDGSNFTLKIRSTKLEDSAMYFCASRKGGGTDTQYFGPGTRLTVL.

This chain connects TRBV15 to TRBJ1-1; TRBD1 might be the D (5 bases). V was pared by 0 bases and J by 1 base, with 12 bases between. This CDR3 is built from 16 residues. Germline V CDR1 and CDR2: LNHNV, YYDKDF (reference sequence). The CDR3 DNA sequence: TGTGCCACCAGCAGAGATCAGGGCCCGGGGAACACTGAAGCTTTCTTT. Translated, it gives CATSRDQGPGNTEAFF. Full variable domain (rest looked up from reference TRBV15 and TRBJ1-1): DAMVIQNPRYQVTQFGKPVTLSCSQTLNHNVMYWYQQKSSQAPKLLFHYYDKDFNNEADTPDNFQSRRPNTSFCFLDIRSPGLGDTAMYLCATSRDQGPGNTEAFFGQGTRLTVV.

This clone was counted once. The chain carries TRBV11-2 and TRBJ2-1; no clear D gene. The CDR3 totals 14 residues. Trimming left V 0 bases short and J 4 bases short, with 7 bases between. CDR1 is SGHAT and CDR2 is FQNNGV in the germline V gene. The CDR3 here is CASSLERAYNEQFF. DNA for the CDR3: TGTGCCAGCAGCTTAGAGAGAGCGTACAATGAGCAGTTCTTC.

This chain uses TRBV6-6 with TRBJ1-3, with a weak D call TRBD1 (5 bases). V lost 6 bases to trimming and J lost 2 bases, with 8 bases between them. The CDR3 is 13 residues long. Germline V gene data show CDR1 as MNHNY and CDR2 as SVGAGI (reference sequence). The CDR3 bases are TGTGCCAGCAGGCGGGGCGCTGGAAACACCATATATTTT. Amino acids: CASRRGAGNTIYF.

V and J are TRBV7-8 and TRBJ1-2; no definite D call. The CDR3 contains 14 residues. CDR1 and CDR2 (germline): SGHVS, FQNEAQ. Trimming took off 1 base at V and 3 bases at J, with 9 bases between the two ends. CDR3 sequence reads: CASSLGGWDYGYTF. The CDR3 DNA reads TGTGCCAGCAGCTTAGGAGGGTGGGACTATGGCTACACCTTC.

In DNA form, the CDR3 reads TGTGCCAGCAGCCCGGGGGGCAGCTACAATGAGCAGTTCTTC. The encoded protein is CASSPGGSYNEQFF. The chain recombines TRBV7-2 with TRBJ2-1; tentative D call: TRBD2 (7 bases). The CDR3 totals 14 residues. The germline V and J ends were trimmed by 5 bases and 3 bases, with 11 bases remaining between them. CDR1 is SGHTA, CDR2 FQGNSA, per germline.

The V and J genes are TRBV9 and TRBJ2-7, with 7 bases identical to TRBD2. Germline CDR1 SGDLS, CDR2 YYNGEE. The CDR3 contains 15 residues. Trimming removed 0 bases from V and 3 bases from J; junction bases left unmatched: 6. This chain's CDR3 is CASSVGPAGNYEQYF. CDR3 nucleotide sequence: TGTGCCAGCAGCGTAGGGCCAGCGGGGAACTACGAGCAGTACTTC.

In its sample, this clone was seen a few times. The chain joins TRBV5-4 to TRBJ2-3; no clear D gene. Trimming took off 1 base at V and 3 bases at J, with 6 bases between the two ends. The CDR3 consists of 13 residues. Germline CDR1 reads SGHNT; CDR2 reads YYREEE (reference sequence). This CDR3 reads CASSLRVTDTQYF. The CDR3 DNA sequence: TGTGCCAGCAGCTTGAGAGTAACAGATACGCAGTATTTT.

This clone was detected only once. The J gene is TRBJ2-2, the V gene TRBV25-1; TRBD2 agrees at 12 bases. The CDR3 totals 15 residues. The J segment lost 8 bases and the V segment lost 6 bases, leaving 7 bases of the junction unmatched. CDR1 is MGHDK and CDR2 is SYGVNS in the germline V gene. CDR3 residues: CASRGTSGSVGELFF. In DNA form, the CDR3 reads TGTGCCAGCAGGGGGACTAGCGGGTCTGTAGGGGAGCTGTTTTTT.

The CDR3 DNA follows: TGTGCCAGCAGTAACAGGGGGAACACTGAAGCTTTCTTT. Its translation: CASSNRGNTEAFF. This chain joins TRBV6-5 and TRBJ1-1; 7 bases line up with TRBD1. The CDR3 runs to 13 residues. After removal of 5 bases from V and 1 base from J, the junction contained 1 base not matched to a gene. Germline V gives CDR1 MNHEY, CDR2 SVGAGI.

The chain joins TRBV19 to TRBJ2-1; no clear D gene. Germline CDR1 and CDR2: LNHDA and SQIVND (reference sequence). The CDR3 totals 15 residues. Deletions cut 3 bases from V and 8 bases from J, with 17 bases between. CDR3 bases: TGTGCCAGTAGTATTCAGGACCCAGCACGCGATGAGCAGTTCTTC. Protein product: CASSIQDPARDEQFF.

This sequence joins TRBV7-6 and TRBJ1-3; TRBD1 matches at 10 bases. Germline V gene lookup returns CDR1 SGHVS and CDR2 FNYEAQ. Trimming cost V 6 bases and J 0 bases; bases outside gene matches: 2. This CDR3 comprises 15 residues. As DNA, the CDR3 is TGTGCCAGCAGGGGACAGGGGATCTCTGGAAACACCATATATTTT. Translated, it gives CASRGQGISGNTIYF.

The V and J genes are TRBV11-2 and TRBJ2-3; 7 positions match TRBD1. J lost 0 bases, V lost 3 bases, and 3 bases had no gene match. The CDR3 length is 15 residues. The germline V gene encodes CDR1 SGHAT and CDR2 FQNNGV. The CDR3 DNA sequence: TGTGCCAGCAGCTTGGGACAGCCTAGCACAGATACGCAGTATTTT. Its protein is CASSLGQPSTDTQYF.